This TCR beta chain was captured by sequencing in a study of blood T cell repertoires in COVID-19. Study as a whole: Researchers got acute and convalescent COVID-19 samples from the United States, Italy and Spain.

The CDR3 runs 15 residues. Germline assignment: CDR1 SEHNR and CDR2 FQNEAQ (reference sequence). V was trimmed by 5 bases and J by 5 bases, leaving 18 bases between them. As originally analysed: Amplification with reference gene primers provided the estimates of nucleated cell counts. Sequencing used immunoSEQ multiplex PCR; TCRdb keeps in-frame clones, though not all of them. D and trimming come from the DNA, and the V and J calls and clone size come from that table. The sample yields about 230,000 clones, roughly 83% seen once. The sequence was collected from a woman between 65 and 79 years old with active or convalescent COVID-19. What was sequenced was peripheral blood. The genes are TRBV7-9 and TRBJ2-5; D remains ambiguous. CDR3: CASSLVGGELETQYF. In nucleotides, the CDR3 is TGTGCCAGCAGCCTGGTAGGTGGAGAGCTTGAGACCCAGTACTTC.